The present T cell receptor (beta chain) was sequenced within a study of patients and donors after allogeneic stem cell transplantation. Between the trimmed V and J ends, which lost 6 bases and 3 bases, there was a span of 14 bases. The CDR3 consists of 14 residues. This clonotype was found a few times. TCRdb fed the RT-PCR reads into MiXCR, producing one record per CDR3 protein. The sample carries 200,000 to 250,000 distinct CDR3 sequences, 12% to 15% recorded once. The sequencing input was blood, either unsorted or a sorted T cell fraction (not recorded which). This chain connects TRBV12-3 or TRBV12-4 to TRBJ2-5; a possible D gene is TRBD1 (6 bases). This clonotype was sampled from a human donor who was either an allogeneic HSCT recipient or a stem cell or donor lymphocyte infusion donor (not recorded which). It is not recorded whose cells these are; they may come from a transplant donor. CDR3 amino acids: CASSQAGVEETQYF. The CDR3 nucleotides are TGTGCCAGCAGCCAGGCAGGGGTAGAAGAGACCCAGTACTTC.